This T cell receptor (beta chain) was observed in a study of post-analysis software for immune sequencing data (dated by TCRdb to between 2015 and 2016). Background for the entire study: Disease courses on record covered relapsing-remitting, secondary progressive and progressive-relapsing multiple sclerosis, though some patients had no subtype annotation. A subset of samples was prepared in parallel using single-end sample barcoding, then pooled and co-amplified after Illumina adapter ligation. The patient repertoires were set against about eleven previously published healthy control repertoires from donors whose ages ranged from 6 to 25 years. Overall study outcomes, separate from this receptor: Normalized Chao1 diversity was significantly lower in multiple sclerosis patients than controls, suggesting substantial peripheral T-cell clonal expansion. Direct clustering with F measure showed strong co-clustering of samples prepared in the same batch, prompting a batch-effect correction. The multiple sclerosis patient group was slightly younger than the control group. Patients showed significantly higher frequencies than controls for a handful of TRBV segments, among them TRBV5-6, TRBV5-1 and TRBV20-1.

Receptor amplification or capture employed PCR. Instrument on record: Illumina HiSeq 2500. Unique molecular identifiers were incorporated into TCR beta cDNA libraries to reduce PCR and sequencing biases. Every 1 to 10 million input T cells yielded roughly 500,000 cDNA molecules, meaning each molecule approximated one T cell. Patient libraries were prepared and sequenced with the same protocol used for the earlier healthy control dataset. Within a given batch, samples were prepared together, multiplexed and sequenced on the same HiSeq lane. Per the authors' processing: Raw barcoded reads were processed with MIGEC, and single-read molecular identifier groups were discarded before consensus assembly and CDR3 extraction. Clonotype tables were post-analysed with VDJtools, and diversity was normalized by down-sampling all datasets to the smallest sample size. To correct batch-related cross-sample contamination, repertoire overlap clustering matched CDR3 amino acid sequences but not nucleotide sequences. In TCRdb, the public reads were trimmed at Q25 with fastp and aligned with MiXCR, with productive beta chains retained. Identical CDR3 proteins give one entry, which carries the most common genes and DNA. The V and J calls were not made by the authors but by TCRdb's processing. For this sample there are roughly 730,000 distinct CDR3 sequences; about 27% appear just once. Around 0.6% of the sample is taken by the ten largest.

Of note for this clonotype: Its specific antigen is unknown. No base quality information exists; no much larger clone differs at one position.

To demonstrate the VDJtools post-analysis software, TCR beta repertoires were profiled from the peripheral blood of about 13 young patients with multiple sclerosis. Multiple sclerosis patients were children and adolescents aged about 6 to 16 years. Based on the germline V gene, the CDR1 and CDR2 sequences are SGHTA and FQGNSA. The CDR3 sequence holds 11 residues, the cysteine and phenylalanine included. Only the CDR3 portion is preserved as DNA: 33 bases, with reading frame beginning at the first base. Trimming takes 6 bases from V and 5 bases from J, and the germline ends sit 8 bases apart. Recombination linked TRBV7-2 to TRBJ2-7, with the identity of the D gene unclear. The clonotype comes from a girl aged 10 to 17 with multiple sclerosis. Sequences were obtained from blood. This receptor carries the CDR3 CASRLGNEQYF. The DNA reads TGTGCCAGCAGGCTGGGGAACGAGCAGTACTTC.